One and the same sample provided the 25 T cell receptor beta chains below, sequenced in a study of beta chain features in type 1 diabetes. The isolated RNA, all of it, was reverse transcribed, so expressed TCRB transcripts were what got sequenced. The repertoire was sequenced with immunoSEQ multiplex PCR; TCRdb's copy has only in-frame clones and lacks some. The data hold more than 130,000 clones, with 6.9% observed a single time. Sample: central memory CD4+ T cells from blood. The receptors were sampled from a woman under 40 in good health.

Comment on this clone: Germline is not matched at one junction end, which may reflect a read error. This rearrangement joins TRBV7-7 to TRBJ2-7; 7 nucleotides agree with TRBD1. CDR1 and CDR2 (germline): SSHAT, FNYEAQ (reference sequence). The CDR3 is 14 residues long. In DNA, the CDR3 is TGTGCTAGCAGGCGGACAGGCGTAAACTACGAGCAGTACTTC. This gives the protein CASRRTGVNYEQYF.

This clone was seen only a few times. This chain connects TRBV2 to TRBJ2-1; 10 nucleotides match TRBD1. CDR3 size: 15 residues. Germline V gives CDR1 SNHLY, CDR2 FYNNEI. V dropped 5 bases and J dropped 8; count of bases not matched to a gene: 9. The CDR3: CASSSRDRGGDEQFF. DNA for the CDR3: TGTGCCAGCAGTTCCCGGGACAGGGGAGGGGATGAGCAGTTCTTC.

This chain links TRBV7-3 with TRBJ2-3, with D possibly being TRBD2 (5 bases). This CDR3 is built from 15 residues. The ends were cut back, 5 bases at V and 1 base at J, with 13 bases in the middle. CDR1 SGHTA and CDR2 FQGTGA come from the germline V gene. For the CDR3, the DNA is TGTGCCAGCAGCCCGCTGGGAGATCGCACAGATACGCAGTATTTT. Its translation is CASSPLGDRTDTQYF.

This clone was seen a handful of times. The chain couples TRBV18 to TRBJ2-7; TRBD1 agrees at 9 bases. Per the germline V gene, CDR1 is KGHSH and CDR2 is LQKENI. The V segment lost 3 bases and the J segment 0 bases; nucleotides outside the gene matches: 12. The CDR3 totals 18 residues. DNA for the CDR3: TGTGCCAGCTCACCCCCACGGACAGGGGCCATGAGCTCCTACGAGCAGTACTTC. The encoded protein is CASSPPRTGAMSSYEQYF.

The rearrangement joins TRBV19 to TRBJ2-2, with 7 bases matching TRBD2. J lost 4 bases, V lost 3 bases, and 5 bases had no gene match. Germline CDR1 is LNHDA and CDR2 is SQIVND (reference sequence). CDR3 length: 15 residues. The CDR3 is CASSMRAGSTGELFF. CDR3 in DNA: TGTGCCAGTAGTATGAGAGCGGGAAGCACCGGGGAGCTGTTTTTT.

DNA of the CDR3: TGTGCCAGCAGCAGGGGGACCGAGGCAGATACGCAGTATTTT. This gives the protein CASSRGTEADTQYF. The V gene is TRBV7-9, the J gene TRBJ2-3, with D possibly matching TRBD1 (6 bases). This CDR3 has 14 residues. In germline, CDR1 is SEHNR, CDR2 FQNEAQ (reference sequence). Trimming pared 5 bases from V and 4 bases from J, leaving 13 bases between. Full variable domain (rest looked up from reference TRBV7-9 and TRBJ2-3): DTGVSQNPRHKITKRGQNVTFRCDPISEHNRLYWYRQTLGQGPEFLTYFQNEAQLEKSRLLSDRFSAERPKGSFSTLEIQRTEQGDSAMYLCASSRGTEADTQYFGPGTRLTVL.

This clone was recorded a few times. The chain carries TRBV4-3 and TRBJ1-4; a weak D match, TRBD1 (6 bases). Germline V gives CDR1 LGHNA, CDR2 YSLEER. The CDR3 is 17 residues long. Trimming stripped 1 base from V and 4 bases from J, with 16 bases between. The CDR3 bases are TGCGCCAGCAGCCAAGGGACCGGGACACTTAATAATGAAAAACTGTTTTTT. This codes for CASSQGTGTLNNEKLFF.

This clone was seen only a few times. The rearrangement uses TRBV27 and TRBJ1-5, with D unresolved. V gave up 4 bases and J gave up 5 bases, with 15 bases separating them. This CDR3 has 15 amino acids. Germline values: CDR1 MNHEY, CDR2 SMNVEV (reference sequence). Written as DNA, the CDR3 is TGTGCCAGCAGTTCCCTAGAGGGTACTTATCAGCCCCAGCATTTT. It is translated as CASSSLEGTYQPQHF.

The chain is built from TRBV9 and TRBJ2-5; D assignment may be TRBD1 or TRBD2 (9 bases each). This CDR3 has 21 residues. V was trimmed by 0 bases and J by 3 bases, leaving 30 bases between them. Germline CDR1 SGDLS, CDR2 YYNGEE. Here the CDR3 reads CASSVATPGQGALAGEETQYF. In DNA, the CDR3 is TGTGCCAGCAGCGTAGCTACTCCGGGACAGGGAGCTTTAGCGGGAGAAGAGACCCAGTACTTC.

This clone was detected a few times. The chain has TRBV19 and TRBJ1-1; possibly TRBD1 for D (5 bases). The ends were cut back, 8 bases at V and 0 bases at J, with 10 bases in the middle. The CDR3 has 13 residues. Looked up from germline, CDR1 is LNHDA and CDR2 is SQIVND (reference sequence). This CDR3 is CASRQSMNTEAFF. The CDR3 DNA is TGTGCCAGTCGACAGAGTATGAACACTGAAGCTTTCTTT.

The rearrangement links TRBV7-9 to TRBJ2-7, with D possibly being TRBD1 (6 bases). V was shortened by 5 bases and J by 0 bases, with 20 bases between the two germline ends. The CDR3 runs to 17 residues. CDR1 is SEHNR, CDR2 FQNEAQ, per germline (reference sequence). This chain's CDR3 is CASSITARQASSYEQYF. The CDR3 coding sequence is TGTGCCAGCAGCATCACCGCACGACAGGCCTCCTCCTACGAGCAGTACTTC.

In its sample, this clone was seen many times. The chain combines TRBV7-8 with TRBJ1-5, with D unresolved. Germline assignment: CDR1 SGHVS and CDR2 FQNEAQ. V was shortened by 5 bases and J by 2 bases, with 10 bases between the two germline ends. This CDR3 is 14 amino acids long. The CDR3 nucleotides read TGTGCCAGCAGCCTCAATTCAGGCAATCAGCCCCAGCATTTT. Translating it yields CASSLNSGNQPQHF.

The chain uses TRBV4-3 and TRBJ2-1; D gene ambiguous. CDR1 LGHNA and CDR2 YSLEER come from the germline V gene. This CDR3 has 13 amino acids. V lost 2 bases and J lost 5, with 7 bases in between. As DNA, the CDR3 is TGCGCCAGCAGCCAAACGACAAACAATGAGCAGTTCTTC. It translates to CASSQTTNNEQFF.

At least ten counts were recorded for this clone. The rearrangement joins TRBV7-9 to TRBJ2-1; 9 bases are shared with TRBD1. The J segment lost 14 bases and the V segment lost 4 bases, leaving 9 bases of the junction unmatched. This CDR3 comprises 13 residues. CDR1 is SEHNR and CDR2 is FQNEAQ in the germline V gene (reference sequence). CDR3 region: CASSSLAGQGKFF. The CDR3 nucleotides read TGTGCCAGCAGCTCGCTGGCGGGACAGGGAAAGTTCTTC.

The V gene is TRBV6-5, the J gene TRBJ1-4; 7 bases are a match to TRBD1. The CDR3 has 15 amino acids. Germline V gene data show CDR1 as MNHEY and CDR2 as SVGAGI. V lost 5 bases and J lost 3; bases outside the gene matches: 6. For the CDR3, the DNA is TGTGCCAGCAGTACTAGAGGGGGCTCTAATGAAAAACTGTTTTTT. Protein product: CASSTRGGSNEKLFF.

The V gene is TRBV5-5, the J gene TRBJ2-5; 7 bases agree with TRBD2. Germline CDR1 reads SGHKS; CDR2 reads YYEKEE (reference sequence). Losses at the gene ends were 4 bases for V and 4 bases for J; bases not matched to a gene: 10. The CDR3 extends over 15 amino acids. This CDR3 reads CASSPMGEGRETQYF. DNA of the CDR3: TGTGCCAGCAGCCCTATGGGGGAGGGCCGAGAGACCCAGTACTTC.

The DNA of the CDR3 is TGTGCCAGCAGCTTAGGTAGGCAGGCCTACGAGCAGTACTTC. Its translation is CASSLGRQAYEQYF. The V gene is TRBV7-2, the J gene TRBJ2-7, with D hard to call. The CDR3 consists of 14 residues. Trimming took off 1 base at V and 2 bases at J, with 9 bases between the two ends. CDR1 and CDR2 from the germline V gene are SGHTA and FQGNSA.

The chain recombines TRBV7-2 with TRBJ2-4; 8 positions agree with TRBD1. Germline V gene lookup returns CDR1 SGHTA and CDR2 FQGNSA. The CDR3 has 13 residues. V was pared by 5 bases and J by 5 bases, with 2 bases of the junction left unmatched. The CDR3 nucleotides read TGTGCCAGCAGCATCAGGGGGCAAAACATTCAGTACTTC. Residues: CASSIRGQNIQYF. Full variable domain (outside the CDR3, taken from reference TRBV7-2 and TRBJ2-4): GAGVSQSPSNKVTEKGKDVELRCDPISGHTALYWYRQSLGQGLEFLIYFQGNSAPDKSGLPSDRFSAERTGGSVSTLTIQRTQQEDSAVYLCASSIRGQNIQYFGAGTRLSVL.

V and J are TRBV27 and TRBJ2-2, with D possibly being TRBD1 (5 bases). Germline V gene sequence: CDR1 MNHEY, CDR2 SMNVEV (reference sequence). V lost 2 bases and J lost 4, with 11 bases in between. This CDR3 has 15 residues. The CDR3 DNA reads TGTGCCAGCAGTTTAAGGGGTCGTGGCACCGGGGAGCTGTTTTTT. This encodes CASSLRGRGTGELFF.

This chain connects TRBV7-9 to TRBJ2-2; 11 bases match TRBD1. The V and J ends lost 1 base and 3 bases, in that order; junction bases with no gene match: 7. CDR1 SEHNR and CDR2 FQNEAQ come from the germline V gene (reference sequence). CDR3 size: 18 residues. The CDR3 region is CASSLDRGTGGDTGELFF. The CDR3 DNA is TGTGCCAGCAGCTTAGACCGCGGGACAGGGGGAGACACCGGGGAGCTGTTTTTT.

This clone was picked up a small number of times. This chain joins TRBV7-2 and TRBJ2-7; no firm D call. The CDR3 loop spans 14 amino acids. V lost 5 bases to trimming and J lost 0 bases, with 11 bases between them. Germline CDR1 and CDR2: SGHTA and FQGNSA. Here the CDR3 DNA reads TGTGCCAGCAGCCCCAAACTCCTCTCCTACGAGCAGTACTTC. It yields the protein CASSPKLLSYEQYF. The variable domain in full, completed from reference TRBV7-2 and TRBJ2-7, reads GAGVSQSPSNKVTEKGKDVELRCDPISGHTALYWYRQSLGQGLEFLIYFQGNSAPDKSGLPSDRFSAERTGGSVSTLTIQRTQQEDSAVYLCASSPKLLSYEQYFGPGTRLTVT.

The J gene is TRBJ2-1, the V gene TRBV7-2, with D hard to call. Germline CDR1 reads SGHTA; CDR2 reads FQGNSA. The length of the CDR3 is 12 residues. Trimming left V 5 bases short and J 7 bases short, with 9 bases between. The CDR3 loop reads CASSPPLNEQFF. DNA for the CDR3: TGTGCCAGCAGCCCTCCCTTGAATGAGCAGTTCTTC. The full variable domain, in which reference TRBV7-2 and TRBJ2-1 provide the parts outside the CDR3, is GAGVSQSPSNKVTEKGKDVELRCDPISGHTALYWYRQSLGQGLEFLIYFQGNSAPDKSGLPSDRFSAERTGGSVSTLTIQRTQQEDSAVYLCASSPPLNEQFFGPGTRLTVL.

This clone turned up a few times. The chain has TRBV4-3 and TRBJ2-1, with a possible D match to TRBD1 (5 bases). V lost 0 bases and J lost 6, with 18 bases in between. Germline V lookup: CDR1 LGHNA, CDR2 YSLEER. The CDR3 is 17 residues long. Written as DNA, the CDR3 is TGCGCCAGCAGCCAAGAGCCTGGGGCTCGCCGACTCAATGAGCAGTTCTTC. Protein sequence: CASSQEPGARRLNEQFF.

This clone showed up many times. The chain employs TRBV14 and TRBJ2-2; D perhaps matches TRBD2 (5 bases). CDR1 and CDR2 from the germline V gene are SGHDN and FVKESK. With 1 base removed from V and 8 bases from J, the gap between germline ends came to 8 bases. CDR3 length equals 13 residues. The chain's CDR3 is CASSQGEGGELFF. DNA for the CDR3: TGTGCCAGCAGCCAAGGCGAGGGAGGGGAGCTGTTTTTT.

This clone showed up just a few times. The DNA of the CDR3 is TGTGCCAGCAGGCCCCGGGACAGGAGGCGCTACGAGCAGTACTTC. Amino acid sequence: CASRPRDRRRYEQYF. This chain joins TRBV28 and TRBJ2-7, with 8 bases fitting TRBD1. With V trimmed by 6 bases and J by 3 bases, 10 bases remained unmatched. Germline values: CDR1 MDHEN, CDR2 SYDVKM. CDR3 length: 15 residues. The full variable domain, in which reference TRBV28 and TRBJ2-7 provide the parts outside the CDR3, is DVKVTQSSRYLVKRTGEKVFLECVQDMDHENMFWYRQDPGLGLRLIYFSYDVKMKEKGDIPEGYSVSREKKERFSLILESASTNQTSMYLCASRPRDRRRYEQYFGPGTRLTVT.